The next 20 T cell receptor beta chains were all read from a single sample in a study of blood T cell repertoires in COVID-19. Here immunoSEQ multiplex PCR was the method, and the copy in TCRdb shows in-frame clones only, minus some. This sample has about 210,000 clones; approximately 81% occur once, and the top ten carry around 9%. Input material: PBMCs or T cells enriched from blood (not recorded which). The receptors here all came from a woman in her 50s with acute COVID-19.

The V and J genes are TRBV2 and TRBJ2-3; a weak D match, TRBD1 (6 bases). The CDR3 is made up of 15 amino acids. Trimming took off 2 bases at V and 2 bases at J, with 11 bases between the two ends. Germline V gene sequence: CDR1 SNHLY, CDR2 FYNNEI. The CDR3 DNA sequence: TGTGCCAGCAGTGAATCGGGACAAAACACAGATACGCAGTATTTT. This translates into CASSESGQNTDTQYF.

This rearrangement joins TRBV25-1 to TRBJ2-7; 12 bases are a match to TRBD1. The length of the CDR3 is 15 residues. The germline gives CDR1 MGHDK, CDR2 SYGVNS. V was clipped by 6 bases and J by 5 bases; unmatched bases: 8. This CDR3 reads CASSTAGTGGHEQYF. The CDR3 DNA sequence: TGTGCCAGCAGCACCGCCGGGACAGGGGGCCACGAGCAGTACTTC.

The chain combines TRBV15 with TRBJ1-4, with D maybe TRBD1 (5 bases). Germline CDR1 reads LNHNV; CDR2 reads YYDKDF (reference sequence). The CDR3 length is 15 residues. V lost 5 bases and J 4 bases, leaving 14 bases between the germline ends. This chain's CDR3 is CATSGGAGFNEKLFF. The CDR3 DNA reads as TGTGCCACCAGCGGGGGAGCGGGTTTTAATGAAAAACTGTTTTTT. Full variable domain (missing parts from reference TRBV15 and TRBJ1-4): DAMVIQNPRYQVTQFGKPVTLSCSQTLNHNVMYWYQQKSSQAPKLLFHYYDKDFNNEADTPDNFQSRRPNTSFCFLDIRSPGLGDTAMYLCATSGGAGFNEKLFFGSGTQLSVL.

The chain joins TRBV29-1 to TRBJ1-5; TRBD1 might be the D (5 bases). This CDR3 comprises 13 residues. Germline V gene sequence: CDR1 SQVTM, CDR2 ANQGSEA. The V and J ends lost 4 bases and 5 bases respectively, with 12 bases between them. The chain's CDR3 is CSVGGEGYQPQHF. CDR3 bases: TGCAGCGTTGGCGGGGAGGGGTATCAGCCCCAGCATTTT.

The chain employs TRBV29-1 and TRBJ2-5; D might be TRBD1 (6 bases). The germline V and J ends were trimmed by 5 bases and 4 bases, with 14 bases remaining between them. Germline CDR1 is SQVTM and CDR2 is ANQGSEA. The CDR3 has 13 amino acids. Here the CDR3 DNA reads TGCAGCGTTCTTTCAGGGGATGGAGAGACCCAGTACTTC. As protein: CSVLSGDGETQYF. Full variable domain (outside the CDR3, taken from reference TRBV29-1 and TRBJ2-5): SAVISQKPSRDICQRGTSLTIQCQVDSQVTMMFWYRQQPGQSLTLIATANQGSEATYESGFVIDKFPISRPNLTFSTLTVSNMSPEDSSIYLCSVLSGDGETQYFGPGTRLLVL.

V usage is TRBV4-2 and J usage is TRBJ1-6; 7 positions match TRBD1. The germline V gene has CDR1 LGHNA and CDR2 YNFKEQ. The CDR3 is made up of 16 amino acids. Trimming took 3 bases from V and 5 from J; bases not matched to a gene: 7. CDR3 region: CASSHRETGNNSPLHF. In nucleotides, the CDR3 is TGTGCCAGCAGCCATCGAGAGACAGGGAATAATTCACCCCTCCACTTT.

The J gene is TRBJ1-6, the V gene TRBV28, with TRBD1 matching over 7 bases. The V gene's germline CDR1 is MDHEN and CDR2 SYDVKM. The ends lost 7 bases at V and 7 bases at J; junction bases unmatched: 7. The CDR3 loop spans 14 amino acids. The CDR3 protein is CASTQGQTNSPLHF. CDR3 sequence (DNA): TGTGCCAGCACCCAGGGACAGACCAATTCACCCCTCCACTTT.

This chain joins TRBV27 and TRBJ1-1; weak D call: TRBD1 (5 bases). Looked up from germline, CDR1 is MNHEY and CDR2 is SMNVEV (reference sequence). The V and J ends lost 1 base and 6 bases respectively, with 9 bases between them. The CDR3 extends over 13 amino acids. The CDR3 protein is CASSLWGGAEAFF. In DNA, the CDR3 is TGTGCCAGCAGTTTATGGGGGGGAGCTGAAGCTTTCTTT.

V usage is TRBV6-5 and J usage is TRBJ2-5, with D unclear. The V end was cut by 5 bases, the J end by 1 base, with 11 bases between. Germline CDR1 and CDR2: MNHEY and SVGAGI. The CDR3 is 14 residues long. This chain's CDR3 is CASSTSWFQETQYF. Here the CDR3 DNA reads TGTGCCAGCAGTACATCTTGGTTCCAAGAGACCCAGTACTTC.

This clone was seen a handful of times. The chain has TRBV19 and TRBJ2-1, with TRBD1 identical over 9 bases. V gave up 6 bases and J gave up 3 bases; unmatched junction bases: 6. The germline V gene has CDR1 LNHDA and CDR2 SQIVND (reference sequence). This CDR3 comprises 15 residues. DNA for the CDR3: TGTGCCAGTAGGATACAGGGGGCGAACTACAATGAGCAGTTCTTC. It codes for CASRIQGANYNEQFF.

The chain uses TRBV6-1 and TRBJ2-5; possibly TRBD2 for D (5 bases). V was cut by 3 bases and J by 3 bases, with 14 bases left in between. Germline CDR1 MNHNS, CDR2 SASEGT. The CDR3 consists of 15 residues. The CDR3 coding sequence is TGTGCCAGCAGTGAGGGAGCTGGGGTAAAAGAGACCCAGTACTTC. Translated: CASSEGAGVKETQYF.

The rearrangement links TRBV13 to TRBJ2-5; a weak D match, TRBD2 (6 bases). The ends were cut back, 1 base at V and 9 bases at J, with 24 bases in the middle. The length of the CDR3 is 17 residues. Germline V lookup: CDR1 PRHDT, CDR2 FYEKMQ (reference sequence). In nucleotides, the CDR3 is TGTGCCAGCAGCTTAGTCTATCGGGTAGCGGCTCCGGGGGCCCAGTACTTC. Translated: CASSLVYRVAAPGAQYF. Combining the CDR3 with reference TRBV13 and TRBJ2-5 gives the whole variable domain AAGVIQSPRHLIKEKRETATLKCYPIPRHDTVYWYQQGPGQDPQFLISFYEKMQSDKGSIPDRFSAQQFSDYHSELNMSSLELGDSALYFCASSLVYRVAAPGAQYFGPGTRLLVL.

V and J are TRBV5-1 and TRBJ2-7; 14 nucleotides line up with TRBD2. In germline, CDR1 is SGHRS, CDR2 YFSETQ. The CDR3 totals 16 residues. V lost 3 bases and J lost 6; bases outside the gene matches: 8. Here the CDR3 reads CASSSLGLAGVREQYF. The CDR3 DNA reads TGCGCCAGCAGCTCGCTGGGACTAGCGGGAGTCCGCGAGCAGTACTTC.

In regard to this clone: The sample has other DNA sequences that encode this CDR3 too. The J gene is TRBJ2-2, the V gene TRBV24-1, with TRBD1 matching 7 bases. Germline V gene data show CDR1 as KGHDR and CDR2 as SFDVKD. J lost 0 bases, V lost 4 bases, and 4 bases had no gene match. The CDR3 spans 16 residues. CDR3 protein: CATSDRDRPNTGELFF. CDR3 bases: TGTGCCACCAGTGACCGGGACAGACCGAACACCGGGGAGCTGTTTTTT.

The CDR3: CAWVGAVNTGELFF. CDR3 DNA sequence: TGTGCCTGGGTAGGGGCGGTAAACACCGGGGAGCTGTTTTTT. J is TRBJ2-2 and V is TRBV30; D may be TRBD1 (5 bases). The length of the CDR3 is 14 residues. V shed 5 bases and J shed 2 bases, with 12 bases lying between them. The germline gives CDR1 GTSNPN, CDR2 SVGIG (reference sequence). Combining the CDR3 with reference TRBV30 and TRBJ2-2 gives the whole variable domain SQTIHQWPATLVQPVGSPLSLECTVEGTSNPNLYWYRQAAGRGLQLLFYSVGIGQISSEVPQNLSASRPQDRQFILSSKKLLLSDSGFYLCAWVGAVNTGELFFGEGSRLTVL.

The chain joins TRBV7-6 to TRBJ1-4; 10 bases line up with TRBD1. Germline CDR1 reads SGHVS; CDR2 reads FNYEAQ. The CDR3 runs to 14 residues. V trimming: 6 bases; J trimming: 8 bases; junction bases outside the gene matches: 6. The CDR3 loop reads CASSGTGAAEKLFF. The CDR3 DNA reads as TGTGCCAGCAGTGGGACAGGGGCGGCGGAAAAACTGTTTTTT.

J is TRBJ1-2 and V is TRBV28, with D hard to call. The CDR3 runs 15 residues. V was pared by 1 base and J by 4 bases, with 13 bases between. Germline V gives CDR1 MDHEN, CDR2 SYDVKM. CDR3 nucleotides: TGTGCCAGCAGTTTATCCCAGGCCACAAGCTATGGCTACACCTTC. Translation gives CASSLSQATSYGYTF.

This chain connects TRBV5-4 to TRBJ1-1; D call uncertain. The CDR3 contains 12 residues. CDR1 is SGHNT and CDR2 is YYREEE in the germline V gene (reference sequence). Deletions cut 5 bases from V and 0 bases from J, with 5 bases between. CDR3 nucleotide sequence: TGTGCCAGCAGGAGTTTGAACACTGAAGCTTTCTTT. The encoded protein is CASRSLNTEAFF.

V and J are TRBV19 and TRBJ1-1; no clear D gene. The CDR3 is 13 residues long. V dropped 5 bases and J dropped 2 bases, with 9 bases sitting between them. From germline, CDR1 is LNHDA and CDR2 SQIVND (reference sequence). CDR3 nucleotide sequence: TGTGCCAGTAGTCGGCCGGGAAACACTGAAGCTTTCTTT. It yields the protein CASSRPGNTEAFF.

The V and J genes are TRBV11-3 and TRBJ1-2, with 9 positions matching TRBD1. The CDR3 is made up of 14 amino acids. Germline V gene sequence: CDR1 SGHNT, CDR2 YENEEA. V trimming: 5 bases; J trimming: 8 bases; junction bases outside the gene matches: 9. CDR3 bases: TGTGCCAGCAGCCAAGGACAGGGGATAGGGGGCTACACCTTC. Its protein product is CASSQGQGIGGYTF.